The rows below give T cell receptor beta chains drawn from one sample of a study of cytomegalovirus exposure and HLA in healthy donors. Using immunoSEQ multiplex PCR, the repertoire was profiled, and TCRdb retains in-frame clones only, with some absent. The data show approximately 140,000 clones, and the top ten clones hold roughly 2%. Sequenced: PBMCs. These receptor sequences come from a woman under 30 in good health and CMV-seronegative. Both conserved end residues are part of each CDR3. The order of the fields is D gene, J gene, V gene, CDR3 protein, CDR3 DNA. A D gene is named only where the DNA matches it firmly.

D gene: -
J gene: TRBJ2-1
V gene: TRBV10-3
CDR3 protein: CAISAKTRGGDNEQFF
CDR3 DNA: TGTGCCATCAGTGCAAAGACTCGGGGCGGGGACAATGAGCAGTTCTTC

D gene: -
J gene: TRBJ2-3
V gene: TRBV19
CDR3 protein: CASTGGPASDTQYF
CDR3 DNA: TGTGCCAGCACCGGGGGACCTGCGTCAGATACGCAGTATTTT

D gene: TRBD2
J gene: TRBJ2-1
V gene: TRBV27
CDR3 protein: CASSLPRTSSPQGAEQFF
CDR3 DNA: TGTGCCAGCAGTTTACCGAGGACTAGTTCCCCCCAAGGCGCTGAGCAGTTCTTC

D gene: -
J gene: TRBJ1-1
V gene: TRBV5-4
CDR3 protein: CASSPAGGWSTEAFF
CDR3 DNA: TGTGCCAGCAGCCCCGCGGGGGGTTGGAGCACTGAAGCTTTCTTT

D gene: -
J gene: TRBJ2-1
V gene: TRBV7-9
CDR3 protein: CASSALNEQFF
CDR3 DNA: TGTGCCAGCAGCGCGCTGAACGAGCAGTTCTTC

D gene: TRBD1
J gene: TRBJ1-1
V gene: TRBV6-1
CDR3 protein: CASSERQGFEAFF
CDR3 DNA: TGTGCCAGCAGTGAGCGACAGGGATTTGAAGCTTTCTTT

D gene: -
J gene: TRBJ1-1
V gene: TRBV5-1
CDR3 protein: CASSRRTENTEAFF
CDR3 DNA: TGCGCCAGCAGCCGGAGGACAGAGAACACTGAAGCTTTCTTT

D gene: -
J gene: TRBJ2-7
V gene: TRBV27
CDR3 protein: CASSAMDSSYYEQYF
CDR3 DNA: TGTGCCAGCAGTGCGATGGACAGTTCCTACTACGAGCAGTACTTC

D gene: -
J gene: TRBJ2-1
V gene: TRBV6-5
CDR3 protein: CASSSGGASNEQFF
CDR3 DNA: TGTGCCAGCAGTTCGGGGGGCGCGTCGAATGAGCAGTTCTTC

D gene: -
J gene: TRBJ1-1
V gene: TRBV7-9
CDR3 protein: CASSPERGATEAFF
CDR3 DNA: TGTGCCAGCAGCCCGGAGCGGGGGGCCACTGAAGCTTTCTTT

D gene: -
J gene: TRBJ1-1
V gene: TRBV4-1
CDR3 protein: CASSQQQSGATEAFF
CDR3 DNA: TGCGCCAGCAGCCAACAACAATCAGGGGCCACTGAAGCTTTCTTT

D gene: TRBD1
J gene: TRBJ1-5
V gene: TRBV5-5
CDR3 protein: CASSPPGQGNQPQHF
CDR3 DNA: TGTGCCAGCAGCCCGCCGGGACAGGGCAATCAGCCCCAGCATTTT

D gene: -
J gene: TRBJ1-4
V gene: TRBV27
CDR3 protein: CARLFQRGSHTNEKLFF
CDR3 DNA: TGTGCCAGACTGTTCCAGAGGGGGTCGCATACTAATGAAAAACTGTTTTTT

D gene: -
J gene: TRBJ1-3
V gene: TRBV6-1
CDR3 protein: CASSELTEVSGNTIYF
CDR3 DNA: TGTGCCAGCAGTGAACTCACGGAGGTCTCTGGAAACACCATATATTTT

D gene: TRBD2
J gene: TRBJ2-4
V gene: TRBV7-8
CDR3 protein: CASSPRDYGPKNIQYF
CDR3 DNA: TGTGCCAGCAGCCCCCGGGACTACGGCCCCAAAAACATTCAGTACTTC

D gene: -
J gene: TRBJ1-5
V gene: TRBV18
CDR3 protein: CASSPSGVDQPQHF
CDR3 DNA: TGTGCCAGCTCACCTTCCGGGGTTGATCAGCCCCAGCATTTT

D gene: TRBD1
J gene: TRBJ1-3
V gene: TRBV7-6
CDR3 protein: CASSPGQGGGNTIYF
CDR3 DNA: TGTGCCAGCAGCCCTGGACAGGGAGGCGGAAACACCATATATTTT

D gene: TRBD1
J gene: TRBJ2-2
V gene: TRBV11-3
CDR3 protein: CASSLGGTVTGELFF
CDR3 DNA: TGTGCCAGCAGCTTAGGTGGGACAGTTACCGGGGAGCTGTTTTTT

D gene: TRBD2
J gene: TRBJ2-2
V gene: TRBV6-5
CDR3 protein: CASGGGKNTGELFF
CDR3 DNA: TGTGCCTCGGGAGGGGGAAAGAACACCGGGGAGCTGTTTTTT

D gene: -
J gene: TRBJ2-3
V gene: TRBV10-3
CDR3 protein: CAIKKTRGTDTQYF
CDR3 DNA: TGTGCCATCAAAAAGACTAGAGGCACAGATACGCAGTATTTT

D gene: -
J gene: TRBJ2-3
V gene: TRBV9
CDR3 protein: CASSLGPTDTQYF
CDR3 DNA: TGTGCCAGCAGTCTCGGTCCGACAGATACGCAGTATTTT

D gene: TRBD2
J gene: TRBJ2-2
V gene: TRBV4-3
CDR3 protein: CASSIAGGDTGELFF
CDR3 DNA: TGCGCCAGCAGTATAGCGGGAGGCGACACCGGGGAGCTGTTTTTT

D gene: -
J gene: TRBJ2-7
V gene: TRBV5-1
CDR3 protein: CASSLETTETYEQYF
CDR3 DNA: TGCGCCAGCAGCTTGGAGACAACCGAAACCTACGAGCAGTACTTC

D gene: -
J gene: TRBJ2-2
V gene: TRBV2
CDR3 protein: CASNPVTTGELFF
CDR3 DNA: TGTGCCAGCAATCCGGTTACCACCGGGGAGCTGTTTTTT

D gene: -
J gene: TRBJ2-5
V gene: TRBV5-1
CDR3 protein: CASSLVGSNLETQYF
CDR3 DNA: TGCGCCAGCAGCTTGGTCGGGAGTAATTTGGAGACCCAGTACTTC

D gene: -
J gene: TRBJ1-1
V gene: TRBV2
CDR3 protein: CASTQGRGGDTEAFF
CDR3 DNA: TGTGCCAGCACCCAAGGGAGGGGGGGGGACACTGAAGCTTTCTTT

D gene: -
J gene: TRBJ1-1
V gene: TRBV7-3
CDR3 protein: CASSAGAQNTEAFF
CDR3 DNA: TGTGCCAGCAGCGCAGGGGCGCAGAACACTGAAGCTTTCTTT

D gene: -
J gene: TRBJ1-4
V gene: TRBV7-2
CDR3 protein: CASSPSSQGPVFF
CDR3 DNA: TGTGCCAGCAGCCCATCTAGTCAGGGCCCGGTGTTTTTT

D gene: -
J gene: TRBJ2-5
V gene: TRBV5-5
CDR3 protein: CASSLFSAVRETQYF
CDR3 DNA: TGTGCCAGCAGCTTGTTCAGCGCCGTGAGGGAGACCCAGTACTTC

D gene: TRBD2
J gene: TRBJ2-1
V gene: TRBV27
CDR3 protein: CASPLALAGGPGNEQFF
CDR3 DNA: TGTGCCAGCCCCCTGGCCCTAGCGGGAGGGCCGGGGAATGAGCAGTTCTTC

D gene: -
J gene: TRBJ1-5
V gene: TRBV20-1
CDR3 protein: CSARERGTQHF
CDR3 DNA: TGCAGTGCTAGAGAACGAGGGACCCAGCATTTT

D gene: -
J gene: TRBJ1-4
V gene: TRBV9
CDR3 protein: CASAVNPNEKLFF
CDR3 DNA: TGTGCCAGCGCGGTTAACCCTAATGAAAAACTGTTTTTT

D gene: TRBD2
J gene: TRBJ2-3
V gene: TRBV27
CDR3 protein: CASSLKGTGRRGTDTQYF
CDR3 DNA: TGTGCCAGCAGTTTAAAGGGGACCGGGAGGCGGGGCACAGATACGCAGTATTTT

D gene: TRBD2
J gene: TRBJ2-1
V gene: TRBV7-3
CDR3 protein: CASSSPPGTSGSNEQFF
CDR3 DNA: TGTGCCAGCAGCTCTCCCCCCGGGACTAGCGGGAGCAATGAGCAGTTCTTC

D gene: TRBD1
J gene: TRBJ2-2
V gene: TRBV2
CDR3 protein: CAGSGQGNTGELFF
CDR3 DNA: TGTGCCGGCTCCGGACAGGGGAACACCGGGGAGCTGTTTTTT

D gene: -
J gene: TRBJ2-1
V gene: TRBV11-3
CDR3 protein: CASSSLGGNNIDEQFF
CDR3 DNA: TGTGCCAGCAGCTCCTTAGGAGGTAACAATATTGATGAGCAGTTCTTC

D gene: -
J gene: TRBJ2-1
V gene: TRBV7-3
CDR3 protein: CASSLTGVSYNEQFF
CDR3 DNA: TGTGCCAGCAGCTTAACGGGAGTATCCTACAATGAGCAGTTCTTC

D gene: -
J gene: TRBJ2-5
V gene: TRBV19
CDR3 protein: CASSRRQRETQYF
CDR3 DNA: TGTGCCAGTAGTAGGAGGCAGCGCGAGACCCAGTACTTC

D gene: -
J gene: TRBJ1-2
V gene: TRBV6-5
CDR3 protein: CASSYSMGGSGYTF
CDR3 DNA: TGTGCCAGCAGTTACTCGATGGGGGGATCTGGCTACACCTTC

D gene: -
J gene: TRBJ2-7
V gene: TRBV27
CDR3 protein: CASQDSYEQYF
CDR3 DNA: TGTGCCAGCCAGGACAGTTACGAGCAGTACTTC